The subject of this entry is one TCR beta chain. The antigen is unknown. These data originate in a study of cytomegalovirus exposure and HLA in healthy donors. Regarding the study as a whole: Productive status was seen about 90% or about 30% of the time for most TCR beta V segments in an earlier analysis.

The germline gives CDR1 SGHRS, CDR2 YFSETQ. The CDR3 is 16 amino acids. Trimming took 1 base from V and 3 from J; bases not matched to a gene: 4. The PCR made use of 60 Vbeta and 13 Jbeta primers. Here immunoSEQ multiplex PCR was the method, and the copy in TCRdb shows in-frame clones only, minus some. The table has under 170,000 clones, about three fifths seen once. Sequenced material: PBMCs. The chain links TRBV5-1 to TRBJ2-1; TRBD2 aligns across 10 bases. This receptor was taken from a woman aged 55 to 70 in good health and CMV-seropositive. For the CDR3, the DNA is TGCGCCAGCAGCTTGTCCCCTAGCGGGAGCTACAATGAGCAGTTCTTC. Translated: CASSLSPSGSYNEQFF. Full variable domain (remainder filled in from reference TRBV5-1 and TRBJ2-1): KAGVTQTPRYLIKTRGQQVTLSCSPISGHRSVSWYQQTPGQGLQFLFEYFSETQRNKGNFPGRFSGRQFSNSRSEMNVSTLELGDSALYLCASSLSPSGSYNEQFFGPGTRLTVL.